This is a list of T cell receptor beta chains from one sample in a study of monozygotic twins with cystic fibrosis. TCRdb's table, derived via immunoSEQ multiplex PCR, lists solely in-frame clones and lacks some. The sample lists around 29,000 clones, around four fifths occurring once. The sample comprised blood. The receptors shown here come from a girl aged 2-10 years with cystic fibrosis. Both conserved end residues are part of each CDR3.

>TRBJ1-3|13|TRBV9
CASSFGVGNTIYF
>TRBJ1-3|16|TRBV27
CASSPWRGAAGNTIYF
>TRBJ2-3|14|TRBV29-1
CSVEGDLSTDTQYF
>TRBJ1-5|13|TRBV6-5
CASSRKGRQPQHF
>TRBJ2-7|17|TRBV27
CASSLSSRTSFGGEQYF
>TRBJ2-1|15|TRBV29-1
CSLTRSQRPYNEQFF
>TRBJ2-3|16|TRBV18
CASSPAGRDRPYTQYF
>TRBJ1-4|13|TRBV18
CASSPTPNEKLFF
>TRBJ2-2|18|TRBV7-9
CASSLVSRVLLGTGELFF
>TRBJ2-7|17|TRBV6-1
CASSAPRTALRPYEQYF
>TRBJ2-7|14|TRBV9
CASSAGTGVYEQYF
>TRBJ2-7|15|TRBV11-1
CASSLYFSGLYEQYF
>TRBJ1-2|15|TRBV9
CASSARQGAFYGYTF
>TRBJ2-7|15|TRBV7-8
CASSGGLNTKYEQYF
>TRBJ2-1|16|TRBV9
CASSDPGSFVFNEQFF
>TRBJ2-1|15|TRBV7-9
CASSLARTGVNEQFF
>TRBJ2-1|17|TRBV7-2
CASSSSKTRVSYNEQFF
>TRBJ1-3|12|TRBV9
CASSTSGNTIYF
>TRBJ1-1|13|TRBV7-9
CASSLDYQGKAFF
>TRBJ1-1|14|TRBV19
CASETQGAPTEAFF
>TRBJ2-2|14|TRBV2
CASRGQANTGELFF
>TRBJ1-2|13|TRBV6-1
CASSRGMDYGYTF
>TRBJ2-7|21|TRBV6-1
CASSEAAPLGLVAGNGYEQYF
>TRBJ1-2|14|TRBV14
CASSQETGKGGYTF
>TRBJ1-1|15|TRBV10-3
CAISESKGGNTEAFF
>TRBJ1-5|14|TRBV19
CASSITATNQPQHF
>TRBJ1-1|16|TRBV4-2
CASSQARGHTNTEAFF
>TRBJ1-1|14|TRBV2
CASSPQGRWTEAFF
>TRBJ1-6|13|TRBV28
CASTKESRSPLHF
>TRBJ2-7|11|TRBV7-9
CASSLEAEQYF
>TRBJ2-7|15|TRBV4-2
CASSPVGQGSYEQYF